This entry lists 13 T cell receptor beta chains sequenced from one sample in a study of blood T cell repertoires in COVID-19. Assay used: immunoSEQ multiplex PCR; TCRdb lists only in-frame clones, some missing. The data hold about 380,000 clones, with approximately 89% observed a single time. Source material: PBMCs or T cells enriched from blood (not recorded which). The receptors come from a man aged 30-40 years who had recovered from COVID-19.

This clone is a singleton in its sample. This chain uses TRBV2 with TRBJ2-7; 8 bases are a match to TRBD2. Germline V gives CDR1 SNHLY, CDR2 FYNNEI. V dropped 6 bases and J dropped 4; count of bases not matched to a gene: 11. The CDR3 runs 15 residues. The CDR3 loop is CASSVGSGGRYEQYF. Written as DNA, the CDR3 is TGTGCCAGCAGCGTCGGGAGCGGGGGAAGGTACGAGCAGTACTTC. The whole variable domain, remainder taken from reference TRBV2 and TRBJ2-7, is EPEVTQTPSHQVTQMGQEVILRCVPISNHLYFYWYRQILGQKVEFLVSFYNNEISEKSEIFDDQFSVERPDGSNFTLKIRSTKLEDSAMYFCASSVGSGGRYEQYFGPGTRLTVT.

The CDR3 DNA sequence: TGTGCCATCAGAGCAGGCACCAATCAGCCCCAGCATTTT. This codes for CAIRAGTNQPQHF. The chain uses TRBV10-3 and TRBJ1-5; D gene unclear. From germline, CDR1 is ENHRY and CDR2 SYGVKD. V lost 6 bases and J lost 3, with 9 bases in between. This CDR3 spans 13 amino acids.

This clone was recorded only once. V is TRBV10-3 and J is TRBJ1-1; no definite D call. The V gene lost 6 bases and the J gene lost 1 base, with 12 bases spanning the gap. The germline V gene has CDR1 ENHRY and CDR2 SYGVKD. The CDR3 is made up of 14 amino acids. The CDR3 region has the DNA TGTGCCATCAGGATCTCCGGCGGGAACACTGAAGCTTTCTTT. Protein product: CAIRISGGNTEAFF.

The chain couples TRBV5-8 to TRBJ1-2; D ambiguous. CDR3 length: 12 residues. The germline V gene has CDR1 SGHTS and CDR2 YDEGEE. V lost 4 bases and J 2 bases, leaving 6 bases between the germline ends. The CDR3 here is CASSPKNYGYTF. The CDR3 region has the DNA TGTGCCAGCAGCCCAAAAAACTATGGCTACACCTTC.

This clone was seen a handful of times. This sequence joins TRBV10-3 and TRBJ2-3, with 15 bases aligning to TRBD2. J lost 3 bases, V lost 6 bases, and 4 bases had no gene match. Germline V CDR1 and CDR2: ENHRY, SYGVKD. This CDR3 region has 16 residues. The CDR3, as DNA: TGTGCCATCAGGCCCGGGACTAGCGGGGGGACAGATACGCAGTATTTT. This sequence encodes CAIRPGTSGGTDTQYF.

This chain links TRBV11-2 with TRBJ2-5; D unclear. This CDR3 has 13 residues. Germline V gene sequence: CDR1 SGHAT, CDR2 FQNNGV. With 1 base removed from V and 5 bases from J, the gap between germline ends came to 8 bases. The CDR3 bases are TGTGCCAGCAGCTTAGGGGCCCACGAGACCCAGTACTTC. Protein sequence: CASSLGAHETQYF.

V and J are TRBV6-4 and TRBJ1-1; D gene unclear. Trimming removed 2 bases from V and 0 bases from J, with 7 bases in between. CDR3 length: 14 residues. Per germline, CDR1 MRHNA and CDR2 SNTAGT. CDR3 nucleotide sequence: TGTGCCAGCAGTGACACCGCGATGAACACTGAAGCTTTCTTT. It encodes CASSDTAMNTEAFF.

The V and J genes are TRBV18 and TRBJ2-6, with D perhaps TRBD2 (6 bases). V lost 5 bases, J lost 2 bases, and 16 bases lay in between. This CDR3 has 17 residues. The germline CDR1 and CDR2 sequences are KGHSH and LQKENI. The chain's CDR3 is CASSALREATGANVLTF. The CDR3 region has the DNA TGTGCCAGCTCAGCTCTGAGGGAGGCTACTGGGGCCAACGTCCTGACTTTC.

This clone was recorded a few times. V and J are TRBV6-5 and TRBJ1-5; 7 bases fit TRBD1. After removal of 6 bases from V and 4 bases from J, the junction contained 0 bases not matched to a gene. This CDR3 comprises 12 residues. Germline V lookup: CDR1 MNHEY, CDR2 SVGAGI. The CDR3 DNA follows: TGTGCCAGCAGACAGGGGAATCAGCCCCAGCATTTT. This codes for CASRQGNQPQHF.

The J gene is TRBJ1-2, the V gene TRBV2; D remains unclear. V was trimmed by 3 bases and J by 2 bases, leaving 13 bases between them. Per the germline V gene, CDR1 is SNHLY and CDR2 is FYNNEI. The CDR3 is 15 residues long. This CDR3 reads CASSEDRVTNYGYTF. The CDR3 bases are TGTGCCAGCAGTGAGGATCGGGTGACGAACTATGGCTACACCTTC.

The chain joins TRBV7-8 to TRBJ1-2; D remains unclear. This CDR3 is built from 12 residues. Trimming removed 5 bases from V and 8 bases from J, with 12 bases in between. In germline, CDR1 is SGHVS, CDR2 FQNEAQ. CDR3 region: CASSPDDGGYTF. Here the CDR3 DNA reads TGTGCCAGCAGCCCTGATGACGGGGGCTACACCTTC. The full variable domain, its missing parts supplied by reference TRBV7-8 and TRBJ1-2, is GAGVSQSPRYKVAKRGQDVALRCDPISGHVSLFWYQQALGQGPEFLTYFQNEAQLDKSGLPSDRFFAERPEGSVSTLKIQRTQQEDSAVYLCASSPDDGGYTFGSGTRLTVV.

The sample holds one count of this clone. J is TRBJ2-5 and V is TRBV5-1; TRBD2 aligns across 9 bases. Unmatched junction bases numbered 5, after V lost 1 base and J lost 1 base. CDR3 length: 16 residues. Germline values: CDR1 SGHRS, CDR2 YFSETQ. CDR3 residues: CASSLRAGGTQETQYF. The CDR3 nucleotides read TGCGCCAGCAGCTTGCGAGCGGGGGGAACCCAAGAGACCCAGTACTTC.

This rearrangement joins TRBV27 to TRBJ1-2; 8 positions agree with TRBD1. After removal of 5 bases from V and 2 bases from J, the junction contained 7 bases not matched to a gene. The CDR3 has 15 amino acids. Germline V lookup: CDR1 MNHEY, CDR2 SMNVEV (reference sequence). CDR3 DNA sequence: TGTGCCAGCAGTGATCGACAGGGGATAAACTATGGCTACACCTTC. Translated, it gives CASSDRQGINYGYTF.